These T cell receptor beta chains were read from a single sample in a study of blood T cell repertoires in COVID-19. Only in-frame clones appear in the TCRdb table, and some are missing; sequencing was by immunoSEQ multiplex PCR. The sample has 120,000 or so clones; roughly nine tenths are singletons. Sequencing used peripheral blood. The receptors shown here come from a human donor in a cohort sampled during active COVID-19. Both conserved end residues are part of each CDR3. Fields, in order: J gene, clone size, D gene, V gene, CDR3 DNA, CDR3 protein. D genes are given only for firm matches. Size tells how often a clone was seen (once, few, many) or the class of an expanded clone, and some rows leave it out.

j_gene: TRBJ1-1
abundance: .
d_gene: TRBD1
v_gene: TRBV4-2
CDR3nt: TGTGCCAGCAGCCGAGAGGACAGGACGACTGAAGCTTTCTTT
CDR3aa: CASSREDRTTEAFF

j_gene: TRBJ2-7
abundance: few
d_gene: .
v_gene: TRBV4-2
CDR3nt: TGTGCCAGCAGCCAAGAGCCGTTGAAGCCGAGATCAACCTACGAGCAGTACTTC
CDR3aa: CASSQEPLKPRSTYEQYF

j_gene: TRBJ2-2
abundance: .
d_gene: .
v_gene: TRBV6-1
CDR3nt: TGTGCCAGCAGTGAGCAGGCCGAGGGGGCCGGGGAGCTGTTTTTT
CDR3aa: CASSEQAEGAGELFF

j_gene: TRBJ1-2
abundance: .
d_gene: .
v_gene: TRBV28
CDR3nt: TGTGCCATTTCCAAGACAGACTATGGCTACACCTTC
CDR3aa: CAISKTDYGYTF

j_gene: TRBJ1-2
abundance: .
d_gene: .
v_gene: TRBV25-1
CDR3nt: TGTGCCAGCAGTGATCCAGGGGTTGATGGCTACACCTTC
CDR3aa: CASSDPGVDGYTF

j_gene: TRBJ2-1
abundance: .
d_gene: TRBD1
v_gene: TRBV11-2
CDR3nt: TGTGCCAGCAGCTTAGAGGACAGGGGGTCGGTCGACTACAATGAGCAGTTCTTC
CDR3aa: CASSLEDRGSVDYNEQFF

j_gene: TRBJ1-1
abundance: .
d_gene: TRBD1
v_gene: TRBV29-1
CDR3nt: TGCAGCGGGAATACGCGCCCGGGACAGAGATCGAACACTGAAGCTTTCTTT
CDR3aa: CSGNTRPGQRSNTEAFF

j_gene: TRBJ1-1
abundance: .
d_gene: .
v_gene: TRBV7-5
CDR3nt: TGTGCCAGAAGCTTAGATAGGGGCTTGTTCGGACACAACACTGAAGCTTTCTTT
CDR3aa: CARSLDRGLFGHNTEAFF

j_gene: TRBJ2-2
abundance: .
d_gene: TRBD2
v_gene: TRBV28
CDR3nt: TGTGCCAGCAGTCAGAGCGGGAGCGGTACCGGGGAGCTGTTTTTT
CDR3aa: CASSQSGSGTGELFF

j_gene: TRBJ2-1
abundance: .
d_gene: .
v_gene: TRBV7-2
CDR3nt: TGTGCCAGCAGCTTAGGATCGGGGGTTGAGCAGTTCTTC
CDR3aa: CASSLGSGVEQFF

j_gene: TRBJ1-5
abundance: .
d_gene: TRBD1
v_gene: TRBV6-5
CDR3nt: TGTGCCAGCAGTTCGACAGGGGACAATCAGCCCCAGCATTTT
CDR3aa: CASSSTGDNQPQHF

j_gene: TRBJ1-4
abundance: .
d_gene: TRBD1
v_gene: TRBV5-1
CDR3nt: TGCGCCAGCAGCACGGGACAGGGGAATCTTCAGGGCGAAAAACTGTTTTTT
CDR3aa: CASSTGQGNLQGEKLFF

j_gene: TRBJ2-3
abundance: .
d_gene: TRBD2
v_gene: TRBV7-2
CDR3nt: TGTGCCAGCAGCTCCCCGGGAGGGCCGACAGATACGCAGTATTTT
CDR3aa: CASSSPGGPTDTQYF

j_gene: TRBJ2-3
abundance: .
d_gene: .
v_gene: TRBV4-2
CDR3nt: TGTGCCAGCAGCCAAGACTCTCGCACAGATACGCAGTATTTT
CDR3aa: CASSQDSRTDTQYF

j_gene: TRBJ2-2
abundance: .
d_gene: TRBD2
v_gene: TRBV4-2
CDR3nt: TGTGCCAGCAGCCTTCCCGGGACTAGCGGGAGGGACCTGGCCGGGGAGCTGTTTTTT
CDR3aa: CASSLPGTSGRDLAGELFF

j_gene: TRBJ2-5
abundance: .
d_gene: TRBD2
v_gene: TRBV4-3
CDR3nt: TGCGCCAGCAGCCAAGATGGAGCGGGAGTTAAAGAGACCCAGTACTTC
CDR3aa: CASSQDGAGVKETQYF

j_gene: TRBJ2-1
abundance: .
d_gene: .
v_gene: TRBV27
CDR3nt: TGTGCCAGCAGGAGGCTAACCAGCTCCTACAATGAGCAGTTCTTC
CDR3aa: CASRRLTSSYNEQFF

j_gene: TRBJ2-7
abundance: once
d_gene: .
v_gene: TRBV6-2/TRBV6-3
CDR3nt: TGTGCCAGCAGTTACTCTTCCTCGACTGCCTACGAGCAGTACTTC
CDR3aa: CASSYSSSTAYEQYF

j_gene: TRBJ2-7
abundance: .
d_gene: .
v_gene: TRBV7-9
CDR3nt: TGTGCCAGCAGCTTAGGGTCCGAAAGAGCCTACGAGCAGTACTTC
CDR3aa: CASSLGSERAYEQYF

j_gene: TRBJ2-1
abundance: .
d_gene: TRBD2
v_gene: TRBV7-2
CDR3nt: TGTGCCAGCAGCTTTAGCGGCTTGGGGGGGAATGAGCAGTTCTTC
CDR3aa: CASSFSGLGGNEQFF

j_gene: TRBJ2-3
abundance: .
d_gene: .
v_gene: TRBV5-4
CDR3nt: TGTGCCAGCAGCACACGGACACACTCCACAGATACGCAGTATTTT
CDR3aa: CASSTRTHSTDTQYF

j_gene: TRBJ2-2
abundance: .
d_gene: TRBD2
v_gene: TRBV9
CDR3nt: TGTGCCAGCAGCCGGGGGGGCGGCAGAAACACCGGGGAGCTGTTTTTT
CDR3aa: CASSRGGGRNTGELFF

j_gene: TRBJ2-1
abundance: once
d_gene: .
v_gene: TRBV7-2
CDR3nt: TGTGCCAGCAGCTTAGCAGGACAGAATAACAATGAGCAGTTCTTC
CDR3aa: CASSLAGQNNNEQFF